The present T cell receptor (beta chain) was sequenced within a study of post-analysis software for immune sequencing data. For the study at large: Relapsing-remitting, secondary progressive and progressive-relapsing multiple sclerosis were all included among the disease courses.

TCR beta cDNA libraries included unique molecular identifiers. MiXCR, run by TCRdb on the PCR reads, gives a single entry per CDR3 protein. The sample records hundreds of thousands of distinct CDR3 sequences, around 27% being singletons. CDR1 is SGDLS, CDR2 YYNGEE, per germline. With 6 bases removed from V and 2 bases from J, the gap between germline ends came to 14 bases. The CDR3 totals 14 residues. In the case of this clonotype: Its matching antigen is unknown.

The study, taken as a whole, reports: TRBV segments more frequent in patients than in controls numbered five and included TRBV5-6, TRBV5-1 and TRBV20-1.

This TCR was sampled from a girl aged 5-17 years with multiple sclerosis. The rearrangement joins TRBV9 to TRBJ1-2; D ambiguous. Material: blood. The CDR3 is CASIPSGPNYGYTF. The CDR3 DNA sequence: TGTGCCAGCATCCCGAGCGGACCGAACTATGGCTACACCTTC.